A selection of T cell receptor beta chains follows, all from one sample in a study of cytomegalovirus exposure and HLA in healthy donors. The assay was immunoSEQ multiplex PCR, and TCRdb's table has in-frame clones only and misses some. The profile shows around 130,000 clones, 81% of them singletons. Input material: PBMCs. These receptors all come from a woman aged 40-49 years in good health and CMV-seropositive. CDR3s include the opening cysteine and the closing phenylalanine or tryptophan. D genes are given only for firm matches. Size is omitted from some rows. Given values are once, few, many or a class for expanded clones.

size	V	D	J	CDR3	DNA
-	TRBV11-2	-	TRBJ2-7	CASSPAGQGFYEQYF	TGTGCCAGCAGCCCGGCCGGGCAGGGATTCTACGAGCAGTACTTC
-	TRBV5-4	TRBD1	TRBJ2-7	CASSQDRGHEQYF	TGTGCCAGCAGCCAGGACAGGGGCCACGAGCAGTACTTC
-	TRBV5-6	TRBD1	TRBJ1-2	CASSSTGGSGYTF	TGTGCCAGCAGCTCCACAGGGGGCAGTGGCTACACCTTC
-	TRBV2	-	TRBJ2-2	CANGPPGAGELFF	TGTGCCAACGGCCCCCCCGGGGCCGGGGAGCTGTTTTTT
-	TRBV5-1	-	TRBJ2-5	CASSLRGLQQETQYF	TGCGCCAGCAGCTTACGCGGACTACAGCAAGAGACCCAGTACTTC
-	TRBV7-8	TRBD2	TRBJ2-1	CASSLGGRGLAFF	TGTGCCAGCAGCTTAGGTGGGAGGGGACTAGCTTTCTTC
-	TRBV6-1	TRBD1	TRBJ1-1	CASSSRGLAFF	TGTGCCAGCAGTTCTAGGGGGCTAGCTTTCTTT
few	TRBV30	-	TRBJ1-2	CASDRGGQRGYTF	TGTGCCTCGGACCGAGGCGGACAGAGGGGCTACACCTTC
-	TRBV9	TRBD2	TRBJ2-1	CASSVGTSGEQFF	TGTGCCAGCAGCGTAGGGACTAGCGGTGAGCAGTTCTTC
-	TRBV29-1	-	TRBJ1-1	CSVGQGLDTEAFF	TGCAGCGTTGGTCAGGGGCTTGACACTGAAGCTTTCTTT
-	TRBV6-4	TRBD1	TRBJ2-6	CASSDSDRGTSGANVLTF	TGTGCCAGCAGTGACTCAGACAGGGGGACTTCTGGGGCCAACGTCCTGACTTTC
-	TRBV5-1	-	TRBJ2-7	CAEGGRPSYEQYF	TGCGCAGAGGGTGGGCGCCCATCCTACGAGCAGTACTTC
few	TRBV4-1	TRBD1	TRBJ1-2	CASSQETGNYGYTF	TGCGCCAGCAGCCAGGAGACAGGGAACTATGGCTACACCTTC
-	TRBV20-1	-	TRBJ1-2	CSGTDNYGYTF	TGCAGTGGGACAGACAACTATGGCTACACCTTC
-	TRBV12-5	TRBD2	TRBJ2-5	CASGLGDRGGRETQYF	TGTGCTAGTGGTTTGGGCGACCGGGGGGGCAGGGAGACCCAGTACTTC
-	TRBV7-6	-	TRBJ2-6	CASSADSSGANVLTF	TGTGCCAGCAGCGCGGACAGCTCTGGGGCCAACGTCCTGACTTTC
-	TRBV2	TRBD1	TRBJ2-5	CASRGPGTGLRETQYF	TGTGCCAGCAGAGGACCCGGGACAGGGCTTCGGGAGACCCAGTACTTC
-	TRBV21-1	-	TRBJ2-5	CASSKAGQPGLAEETQYF	TGTGCCAGCAGCAAAGCGGGACAACCGGGACTAGCGGAAGAGACCCAGTACTTC
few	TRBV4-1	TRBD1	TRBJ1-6	CASSQGTDPQGANSPLHF	TGCGCCAGCAGCCAAGGTACCGATCCACAGGGGGCTAATTCACCCCTCCACTTT
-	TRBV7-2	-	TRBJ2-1	CASSLVAPRGRSGEQFF	TGTGCCAGCAGCTTAGTCGCTCCCAGAGGGAGGTCGGGTGAGCAGTTCTTC
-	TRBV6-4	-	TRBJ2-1	CASSPEATYSYNEQFF	TGTGCCAGCAGCCCGGAGGCTACTTACTCCTACAATGAGCAGTTCTTC
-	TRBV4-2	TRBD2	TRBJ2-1	CASSQDQASGMTNEQFF	TGTGCCAGCAGCCAAGATCAAGCTAGCGGGATGACGAATGAGCAGTTCTTC
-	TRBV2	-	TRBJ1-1	CASSAGRAEAFF	TGTGCCAGCAGTGCGGGAAGGGCTGAAGCTTTCTTT
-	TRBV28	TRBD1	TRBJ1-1	CASSWTGLDTEAFF	TGTGCCAGCAGTTGGACAGGGCTGGACACTGAAGCTTTCTTT
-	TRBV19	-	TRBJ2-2	CASSRGLGQPNTGELFF	TGTGCCAGTAGTCGCGGTTTGGGACAACCGAACACCGGGGAGCTGTTTTTT
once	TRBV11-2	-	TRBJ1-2	CASRSGSNYGYTF	TGTGCCAGCAGATCGGGTTCTAACTATGGCTACACCTTC
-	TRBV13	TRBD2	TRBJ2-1	CASSFSGRPYNEQFF	TGTGCCAGCAGCTTTAGCGGGAGGCCCTACAACGAGCAGTTCTTC
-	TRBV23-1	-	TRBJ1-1	CASSHLEQSTEAFF	TGCGCCAGCAGTCACCTAGAGCAGAGCACTGAAGCTTTCTTT
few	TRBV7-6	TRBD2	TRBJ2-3	CASSVAGTSGRAVDTQYF	TGTGCCAGCAGTGTCGCCGGGACTAGCGGGAGGGCCGTAGATACGCAGTATTTT
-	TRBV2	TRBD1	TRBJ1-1	CASSDPRGLAFF	TGTGCCAGCAGCGACCCCAGGGGGTTGGCTTTCTTT
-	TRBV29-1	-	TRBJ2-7	CSVEDLRAEQYF	TGCAGCGTTGAAGATCTGAGAGCCGAGCAGTACTTC
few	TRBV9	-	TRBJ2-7	CASSVGRGGGSYEQYF	TGTGCCAGCAGCGTAGGCCGGGGAGGGGGTTCCTACGAGCAGTACTTC
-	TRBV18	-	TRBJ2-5	CASSPDIQETQYF	TGTGCCAGCTCACCAGACATCCAAGAGACCCAGTACTTC
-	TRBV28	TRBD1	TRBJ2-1	CASTQGAPYNEQFF	TGTGCCAGCACCCAGGGGGCACCTTACAATGAGCAGTTCTTC
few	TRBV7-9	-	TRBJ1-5	CASSSQGRNQPQHF	TGTGCCAGCAGCTCACAGGGCCGCAATCAGCCCCAGCATTTT
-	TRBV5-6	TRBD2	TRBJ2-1	CASSPMASGRAWNEQFF	TGTGCCAGCAGCCCCATGGCTAGCGGGAGGGCCTGGAATGAGCAGTTCTTC
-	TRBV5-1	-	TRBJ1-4	CASGLSSATNEKLFF	TGCGCCAGCGGCTTGTCCAGCGCAACTAATGAAAAACTGTTTTTT